The 25 T cell receptor beta chains given below trace back to one sample, sequenced in a study of cytomegalovirus exposure and HLA in healthy donors (dated by TCRdb to about 2017). Receptors were amplified or captured by the immunoSEQ multiplex PCR assay. For the multiplex PCR, a mixture combining 60 forward primers for TCR Vbeta segments and 13 reverse primers for TCR Jbeta segments was used. Held by TCRdb, this immuneACCESS table contains in-frame sequences only and omits some clones. Under half of the omission traces to an unresolved V gene where checked; the cause of the rest is unknown. This sample gives about 150,000 clones in total; 60% to 70% of them show up just once. The top ten constitute approximately 7% of the sample. The sequencing sample was made of PBMCs. All receptors derive from a woman aged 60 to 75 in good health and CMV-seropositive.

V and J are TRBV9 and TRBJ1-2; 9 nucleotides agree with TRBD1. Looked up from germline, CDR1 is SGDLS and CDR2 is YYNGEE. The CDR3 is 12 residues long. V lost 8 bases to trimming and J lost 5 bases; unmatched junction nucleotides: 4. The CDR3 nucleotides read TGTGCCAGTGAAGGGACAGGGTATGGCTACACCTTC. It encodes CASEGTGYGYTF.

The V gene is TRBV4-1, the J gene TRBJ1-5; 9 bases are a match to TRBD1. The CDR3 totals 15 residues. Germline CDR1 MGHRA, CDR2 YSYEKL. Germline trimming cut 3 bases from V and 6 bases from J; bases unmatched to any gene: 6. CDR3 loop: CASSQPDRGGQPQHF. The CDR3 bases are TGCGCCAGCAGCCAGCCGGACAGGGGAGGTCAGCCCCAGCATTTT.

J is TRBJ2-5 and V is TRBV5-1; possible D gene TRBD2, 5 bases. Deletions cut 1 base from V and 3 bases from J, with 10 bases between. Germline V gives CDR1 SGHRS, CDR2 YFSETQ. The CDR3 is 14 residues long. This CDR3 reads CASSLNGREETQYF. The CDR3 nucleotides read TGCGCCAGCAGCTTGAATGGGAGAGAAGAGACCCAGTACTTC.

The chain combines TRBV5-6 with TRBJ2-5; 12 bases agree with TRBD2. V was clipped by 1 base and J by 5 bases; unmatched bases: 9. This CDR3 is built from 17 residues. Looked up from germline, CDR1 is SGHDT and CDR2 is YYEEEE. As DNA, the CDR3 is TGTGCCAGCAGCTTGCGTCCTAGCGGGAGGGGAGGGGAGACCCAGTACTTC. Translating it yields CASSLRPSGRGGETQYF.

Written as DNA, the CDR3 is TGCAGCGTTGACCAGGACAGCGTAACCTACAATGAGCAGTTCTTC. Its protein is CSVDQDSVTYNEQFF. V is TRBV29-1 and J is TRBJ2-1; TRBD1 is a possible D gene (6 bases). CDR1 and CDR2 from the germline V gene are SQVTM and ANQGSEA. V gave up 3 bases and J gave up 2 bases, with 14 bases separating them. The CDR3 runs to 15 residues.

The rearrangement links TRBV28 to TRBJ2-4; tentative D call: TRBD1 (6 bases). The germline CDR1 and CDR2 sequences are MDHEN and SYDVKM. V was cut by 5 bases and J by 0 bases, with 14 bases left in between. The CDR3 has 16 residues. For the CDR3, the DNA is TGTGCCAGCAGTCCCACAGGGAATTTAGCCAAAAACATTCAGTACTTC. Translated: CASSPTGNLAKNIQYF. The complete variable domain, with remaining parts taken from reference TRBV28 and TRBJ2-4, reads DVKVTQSSRYLVKRTGEKVFLECVQDMDHENMFWYRQDPGLGLRLIYFSYDVKMKEKGDIPEGYSVSREKKERFSLILESASTNQTSMYLCASSPTGNLAKNIQYFGAGTRLSVL.

This clone occurred a few times. The chain combines TRBV4-2 with TRBJ1-4; D not certain. The V gene lost 1 base and the J gene lost 3 bases, with 12 bases spanning the gap. CDR1 and CDR2 (germline): LGHNA, YNFKEQ. The CDR3 runs to 16 residues. The CDR3: CASSQGVGGSNEKLFF. CDR3 DNA sequence: TGTGCCAGCAGCCAAGGGGTAGGAGGGTCTAATGAAAAACTGTTTTTT.

The V call is TRBV5-6, the J call TRBJ1-4; no reliable D call. Trimming removed 3 bases from V and 5 bases from J, with 23 bases in between. The CDR3 loop spans 18 amino acids. CDR1 and CDR2 from the germline V gene are SGHDT and YYEEEE. The CDR3 region is CASSSPTTAGILNEKLFF. DNA for the CDR3: TGTGCCAGCAGCTCCCCGACCACGGCGGGGATTCTAAATGAAAAACTGTTTTTT.

CDR3 region: CASSLLTPTNYGYTF. Here the CDR3 DNA reads TGTGCCAGCAGTTTATTGACACCAACTAACTATGGCTACACCTTC. The chain has TRBV28 and TRBJ1-2, with D uncertain. The V gene lost 1 base and the J gene lost 0 bases, with 9 bases spanning the gap. The CDR3 loop spans 15 amino acids. CDR1 is MDHEN, CDR2 SYDVKM, per germline.

This clone came up a few times. The chain links TRBV5-1 to TRBJ2-5; TRBD1 aligns across 8 bases. The last part of the DNA fits TRBJ2-7 better; the J call may be wrong. Germline-derived CDR1 and CDR2 are SGHRS and YFSETQ. The CDR3 is made up of 16 amino acids. As DNA, the CDR3 is TGCGCCAGCAGCCCTAACCCGACAGGGGTAAGCTACGAGCAGTACTTC. Protein product: CASSPNPTGVSYEQYF.

V gene TRBV4-2 combines with J gene TRBJ2-1; 8 nucleotides agree with TRBD1. Trimming took 1 base from V and 1 from J; bases not matched to a gene: 3. The germline CDR1 and CDR2 sequences are LGHNA and YNFKEQ. The CDR3 extends over 16 amino acids. The CDR3 loop is CASSQARTGSYNEQFF. CDR3 DNA sequence: TGTGCCAGCAGCCAAGCTAGGACAGGGTCCTACAATGAGCAGTTCTTC.

The chain carries TRBV7-6 and TRBJ1-1; a possible D gene is TRBD1 (5 bases). Trimming took 2 bases from V and 1 from J, leaving 8 bases between them. This CDR3 contains 14 residues. The germline V gene has CDR1 SGHVS and CDR2 FNYEAQ. The CDR3 DNA is TGTGCCAGCAGCTTAAGTCAGGGGAACACTGAAGCTTTCTTT. This translates into CASSLSQGNTEAFF.

The chain joins TRBV11-3 to TRBJ2-7; TRBD2 is a possible D gene (6 bases). This CDR3 is built from 13 residues. Trimming stripped 3 bases from V and 6 bases from J, with 12 bases between. Germline loops: CDR1 SGHNT, CDR2 YENEEA. This CDR3 is CASSLGGTGEQYF. The CDR3 region has the DNA TGTGCCAGCAGCTTGGGAGGTACGGGCGAGCAGTACTTC.

This chain links TRBV28 with TRBJ2-1; 8 bases match TRBD1. Germline-derived CDR1 and CDR2 are MDHEN and SYDVKM. The CDR3 covers 18 residues. Germline trimming cut 5 bases from V and 4 bases from J; bases unmatched to any gene: 16. CDR3 sequence (DNA): TGTGCCAGCAGTCCCTTGGGACAGGCCGAGGGCATTTACAATGAGCAGTTCTTC. This encodes CASSPLGQAEGIYNEQFF. Variable domain in full (rest from reference TRBV28 and TRBJ2-1): DVKVTQSSRYLVKRTGEKVFLECVQDMDHENMFWYRQDPGLGLRLIYFSYDVKMKEKGDIPEGYSVSREKKERFSLILESASTNQTSMYLCASSPLGQAEGIYNEQFFGPGTRLTVL.

The chain uses TRBV5-4 and TRBJ2-5, with 10 bases that match TRBD2. In germline, CDR1 is SGHNT, CDR2 YYREEE (reference sequence). V was clipped by 4 bases and J by 9 bases; unmatched bases: 9. The CDR3 loop spans 14 amino acids. DNA for the CDR3: TGTGCCAGCAGCCTGGGGCTAGCGGGAGCTCCCCAGTACTTC. The encoded protein is CASSLGLAGAPQYF. The full variable domain, completed using reference TRBV5-4 and TRBJ2-5, is ETGVTQSPTHLIKTRGQQVTLRCSSQSGHNTVSWYQQALGQGPQFIFQYYREEENGRGNFPPRFSGLQFPNYSSELNVNALELDDSALYLCASSLGLAGAPQYFGPGTRLLVL.

There are a few counts of this clone. This chain connects TRBV6-6 to TRBJ2-1; 8 bases are a match to TRBD1. The germline gives CDR1 MNHNY, CDR2 SVGAGI (reference sequence). With 5 bases clipped from V and 5 bases from J, the junction kept 8 bases outside the gene matches. There are 15 residues in the CDR3. CDR3 DNA sequence: TGTGCCAGCAGTGCCCGGGACAGGTATGACAATGAGCAGTTCTTC. It yields the protein CASSARDRYDNEQFF.

The V and J genes are TRBV9 and TRBJ2-7; D may be TRBD1 (5 bases). CDR3 length equals 14 residues. The germline CDR1 and CDR2 sequences are SGDLS and YYNGEE. Deletions cut 0 bases from V and 0 bases from J, with 7 bases between. The CDR3: CASSVEGFSYEQYF. In DNA, the CDR3 is TGTGCCAGCAGCGTAGAGGGGTTCTCCTACGAGCAGTACTTC.

The genes are TRBV29-1 and TRBJ2-3; possibly TRBD1 for D (7 bases). With 4 bases removed from V and 2 bases from J, the gap between germline ends came to 13 bases. Germline lookup yields CDR1 SQVTM and CDR2 ANQGSEA. This CDR3 comprises 14 residues. The CDR3: CSVVAGGFTDTQYF. The CDR3 DNA reads as TGCAGCGTTGTAGCAGGGGGGTTCACAGATACGCAGTATTTT.

The gene calls are TRBV4-2 and TRBJ2-2, with 10 nucleotides matching TRBD2. J was trimmed by 0 bases and V by 1 base; bases with no gene match: 8. This CDR3 is 19 amino acids long. Looked up from germline, CDR1 is LGHNA and CDR2 is YNFKEQ. DNA for the CDR3: TGTGCCAGCAGCCAAGCCGGACTAGCGGAAAGAACGAACACCGGGGAGCTGTTTTTT. It translates to CASSQAGLAERTNTGELFF.

This clone was detected once. The rearrangement joins TRBV6-4 to TRBJ2-1, with a possible D match to TRBD2 (5 bases). The V and J ends lost 2 bases and 13 bases respectively, with 15 bases between them. The CDR3 consists of 13 residues. Germline-derived CDR1 and CDR2 are MRHNA and SNTAGT. CDR3 in amino acids: CASSDTGSASQFF. The CDR3 nucleotides read TGTGCCAGCAGTGACACGGGATCCGCCAGCCAGTTCTTC.

The rearrangement joins TRBV5-1 to TRBJ2-2; TRBD2 aligns across 11 bases. The CDR3 has 16 amino acids. V lost 2 bases to trimming and J lost 1 base; unmatched junction nucleotides: 1. Germline V gene sequence: CDR1 SGHRS, CDR2 YFSETQ. The CDR3 nucleotides are TGCGCCAGCAGCTTTGGACTAGCGGGGAACACCGGGGAGCTGTTTTTT. It is translated as CASSFGLAGNTGELFF.

This chain connects TRBV7-2 to TRBJ2-7; 12 bases fit TRBD2. The CDR3 spans 18 residues. Germline V gives CDR1 SGHTA, CDR2 FQGNSA. V was clipped by 0 bases and J by 5 bases; unmatched bases: 11. CDR3: CASSLAGILAGGYDEQYF. The CDR3 DNA is TGTGCCAGCAGCTTAGCGGGTATACTAGCGGGAGGATACGACGAGCAGTACTTC.

The chain carries TRBV29-1 and TRBJ2-7; 10 nucleotides agree with TRBD2. Losses at the gene ends were 7 bases for V and 0 bases for J; bases not matched to a gene: 6. The length of the CDR3 is 14 residues. The germline V gene encodes CDR1 SQVTM and CDR2 ANQGSEA. The CDR3: CSADSSGGSYEQYF. The CDR3 DNA reads TGCAGCGCCGACTCTAGCGGGGGCTCCTACGAGCAGTACTTC.

The CDR3 nucleotides are TGTGCCAGCAGCTTGACAGGGGCGGCTGGCTATGGCTACACCTTC. Protein sequence: CASSLTGAAGYGYTF. The chain has TRBV7-2 and TRBJ1-2; the match to TRBD1 covers 8 bases. Germline trimming cut 3 bases from V and 4 bases from J; bases unmatched to any gene: 7. This CDR3 spans 15 amino acids. CDR1 is SGHTA, CDR2 FQGNSA, per germline. Variable domain in full (rest from reference TRBV7-2 and TRBJ1-2): GAGVSQSPSNKVTEKGKDVELRCDPISGHTALYWYRQSLGQGLEFLIYFQGNSAPDKSGLPSDRFSAERTGGSVSTLTIQRTQQEDSAVYLCASSLTGAAGYGYTFGSGTRLTVV.

This clone showed up just once. The rearrangement links TRBV30 to TRBJ2-3; 10 nucleotides line up with TRBD2. The CDR3 contains 15 residues. Looked up from germline, CDR1 is GTSNPN and CDR2 is SVGIG (reference sequence). After removal of 3 bases from V and 6 bases from J, the junction contained 9 bases not matched to a gene. The CDR3 is CAWRRTSGAGDTQYF. The DNA of the CDR3 is TGTGCCTGGAGGAGGACTAGCGGAGCCGGGGATACGCAGTATTTT.